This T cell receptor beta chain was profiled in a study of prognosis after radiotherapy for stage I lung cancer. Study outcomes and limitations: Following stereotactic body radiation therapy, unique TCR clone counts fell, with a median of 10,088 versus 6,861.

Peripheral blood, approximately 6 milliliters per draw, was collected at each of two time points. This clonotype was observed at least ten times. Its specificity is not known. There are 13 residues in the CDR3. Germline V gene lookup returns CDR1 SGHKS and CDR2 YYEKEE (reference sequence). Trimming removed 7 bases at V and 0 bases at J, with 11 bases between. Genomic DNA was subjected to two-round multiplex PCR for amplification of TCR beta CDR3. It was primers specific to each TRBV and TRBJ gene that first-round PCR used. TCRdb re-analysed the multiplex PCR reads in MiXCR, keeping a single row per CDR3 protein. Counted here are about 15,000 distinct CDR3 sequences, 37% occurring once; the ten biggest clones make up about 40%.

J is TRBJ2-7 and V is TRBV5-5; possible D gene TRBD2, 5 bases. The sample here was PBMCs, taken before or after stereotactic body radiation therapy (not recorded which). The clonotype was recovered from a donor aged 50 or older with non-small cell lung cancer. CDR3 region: CASRAVSSYEQYF. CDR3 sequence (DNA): TGTGCCAGCCGAGCGGTGAGCTCCTACGAGCAGTACTTC.